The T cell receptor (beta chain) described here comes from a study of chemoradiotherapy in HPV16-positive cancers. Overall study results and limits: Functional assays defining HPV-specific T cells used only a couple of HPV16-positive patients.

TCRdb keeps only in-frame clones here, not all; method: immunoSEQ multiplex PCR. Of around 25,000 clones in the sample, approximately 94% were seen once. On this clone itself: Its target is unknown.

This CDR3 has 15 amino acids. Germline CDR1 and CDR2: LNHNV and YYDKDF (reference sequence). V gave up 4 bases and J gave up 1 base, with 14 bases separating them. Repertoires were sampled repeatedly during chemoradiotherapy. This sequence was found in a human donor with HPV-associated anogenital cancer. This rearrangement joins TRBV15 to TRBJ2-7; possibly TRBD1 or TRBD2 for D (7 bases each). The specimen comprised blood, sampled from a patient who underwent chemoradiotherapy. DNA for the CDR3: TGTGCCACCAGCATAGGCAGGGGGGGTTCCTACGAGCAGTACTTC. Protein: CATSIGRGGSYEQYF.